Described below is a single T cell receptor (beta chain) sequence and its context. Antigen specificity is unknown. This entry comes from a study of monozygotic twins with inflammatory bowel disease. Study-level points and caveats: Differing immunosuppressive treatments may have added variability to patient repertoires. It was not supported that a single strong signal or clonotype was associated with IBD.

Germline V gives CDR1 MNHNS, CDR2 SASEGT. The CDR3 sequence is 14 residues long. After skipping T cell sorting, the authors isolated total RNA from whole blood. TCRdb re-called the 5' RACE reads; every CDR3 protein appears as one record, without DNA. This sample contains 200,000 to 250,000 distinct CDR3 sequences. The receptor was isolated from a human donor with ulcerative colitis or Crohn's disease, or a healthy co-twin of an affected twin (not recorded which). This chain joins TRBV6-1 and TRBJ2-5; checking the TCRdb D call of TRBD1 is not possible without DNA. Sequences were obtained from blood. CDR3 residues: CASSRPGQQETQYF.